The subject of this entry is one T cell receptor beta chain. This clonotype was counted between two and nine times. There is no known antigen for this receptor. Base quality data are lacking; no much larger clone is found one base away. This sample is part of a study of blood T cells in healthy people across ages (dated by TCRdb to 2015 to 2017). About the full investigation: In model experiments, template switching captured roughly one uniquely barcoded TCR beta cDNA molecule for every two T cells. Using deep sequencing normalized with unique cDNA molecular identifiers, the study measured how TCR beta repertoire diversity changes with age. The donors were split into four age groups: young (average about 16 years), middle-aged (around 37), aged (more than 60) and long-lived (over 75). To avoid experimental bias, donors of different ages were spread randomly across the sequencing lanes. Using the same blood draw, the study looked at two additional independent replicas of 1 million unique cDNA reads for two donors, one aged 18 to 30 and the other aged 80 or older. The research as a whole found: Bulk unsorted PBMC profiling prevented conclusive comparison of naive and antigen-experienced compartments. Because the CMV infection status of the donors was unknown, age-related changes in expanded clonotypes may potentially have been confounded. Observed TCR beta diversity per million T cells fell roughly linearly with age, and a significant reduction was already apparent by age around 39. Estimates of total diversity based on one million sequenced T cells were considered lower bounds and underestimates. Compared with the aged group, the long-lived group had more naive CD4+ T cells, fewer expanded clones and increased TCR diversity, suggesting age selection. The percentage of naive T cells measured by flow cytometry correlated strongly with observed TCR beta diversity.

The donors were some 39 Caucasian individuals from Russia, aged roughly 6 to 90 years, who were systemically healthy. Each donor gave 8 to 10 milliliters of peripheral blood, drawn into EDTA-treated Vacutainer tubes. PBMCs were isolated by Ficoll-Paque density-gradient centrifugation, with at least 7 million obtained per sample. Trizol reagent was used to extract total RNA from PBMCs, with at least 6 micrograms per sample. For every donor, an aliquot of PBMCs went through flow cytometry to measure the percentages of naive CD45RAhigh/CD27high T cells. Libraries were built with 5' RACE. TCRdb shows the sequencer as Illumina HiSeq 2500. The second PCR ran for about 7 to 11 cycles and used a J-beta primer mix along with a sample-barcoded 5' primer. Each TCR beta cDNA molecule received a unique molecular identifier from a template-switch 5' adaptor carrying 12 random nucleotides. Each sample yielded at least 3 million CDR3-containing paired-end reads. The Mint cDNA synthesis kit, primed by a TRBC-specific oligonucleotide, was used to synthesize first-strand cDNA from all RNA. After uracil-DNA glycosylase treatment, a first 18-cycle PCR used universal primers M1SS and BC2_uni_R on all cDNA. The authors processed their data as follows. For normalization, 1 million high-quality reads were randomly selected from each sample, with every read carrying a distinct molecular identifier. Reads with shared molecular identifiers were discarded instead of being binned into consensus sequences. CDR3 identification, clonotype clustering and error correction used MiTCR with a Q25 quality threshold and the strictest error-elimination algorithm. A nonparametric unseen species model with Euler transformation was used to estimate lower-bound total TCR beta diversity. TCRdb applied fastp at Q25 and MiXCR to the public reads, then kept only in-frame beta chains. Rows with a matching CDR3 protein are joined into one entry that keeps the most common DNA and genes. TCRdb assigned the V and J calls; the authors' analysis was not used. The sample table shows 800,000 to 950,000 distinct CDR3 sequences, and about 48% are seen once. Of the sample, 13% is held by the ten largest clones.

The sequence was collected from a young man in good health. The sequencing input was blood.

CDR3 reads: CASSPGNEKLFF. The DNA sequence is given as TGTGCCAGCAGCCCCGGGAATGAAAAACTGTTTTTT. This sequence uses TRBV7-8 and TRBJ1-4; no D gene can be assigned with confidence. The CDR3 measures 12 amino acids from cysteine to phenylalanine. The DNA shown is the 36-base CDR3, in frame from base 1. The V and J ends are trimmed by 5 bases and 5 bases, leaving 6 bases between them. The CDR1 and CDR2 encoded by the germline V gene are SGHVS and FQNEAQ. Supplemented by the reference TRBV7-8 and TRBJ1-4 proteins around the CDR3, the complete variable domain is GAGVSQSPRYKVAKRGQDVALRCDPISGHVSLFWYQQALGQGPEFLTYFQNEAQLDKSGLPSDRFFAERPEGSVSTLKIQRTQQEDSAVYLCASSPGNEKLFFGSGTQLSVL.